This is a list of T cell receptor beta chains from one sample in a study of shared clonotypes between healthy human individuals. Repertoires were generated with immunoSEQ multiplex PCR, while TCRdb's copy carries only in-frame clones and drops some. The sample includes 600,000 to 750,000 clones, over 60% seen only once; the top ten take under 2%. Sequencing used memory CD4+ T cells sorted from blood. The receptors come from a woman in her twenties or thirties in good health. CDR3s include the opening cysteine and the closing phenylalanine or tryptophan.

j_gene,v_gene,CDR3aa
TRBJ1-4,TRBV5-1,CASSSWGGNEKLFF
TRBJ2-7,TRBV6-1,CASHPGDSSYEQYF
TRBJ2-3,TRBV7-2,CASSQGAKDTQYF
TRBJ1-2,TRBV12-5,CASGLVLTHRDNYGYTF
TRBJ2-1,TRBV28,CASSLWRNEQFF
TRBJ2-3,TRBV6-5,CASSRGLDTDTQYF
TRBJ1-3,TRBV6-5,CASRPRGEFGNTIYF
TRBJ2-7,TRBV29-1,CSVRQANEEQYF
TRBJ1-5,TRBV7-9,CASSFGQDGQPQHF
TRBJ2-1,TRBV7-9,CASSLELAGVGSNEQFF
TRBJ1-4,TRBV7-2,CASSLGGSGTNEKLFF
TRBJ2-5,TRBV11-2,CASSFWEREGETQYF
TRBJ2-1,TRBV10-3,CAISESYNEQFF
TRBJ2-5,TRBV5-1,CASSLGTSGETQYF
TRBJ1-1,TRBV18,CASSPNRQGVGTEAFF
TRBJ1-1,TRBV5-1,CASSLVLGPGTEAFF
TRBJ2-1,TRBV5-1,CASSLLGQSHNEQFF
TRBJ2-3,TRBV10-1,CASPSGSTDTQYF
TRBJ2-2,TRBV11-2,CASSLMVGELFF
TRBJ1-1,TRBV27,CASSLLGRHNAEAFF